This TCR beta chain stems from a study of shared clonotypes between healthy human individuals. Study-wide context: Each donor contributed plates that comprised three CD4 naive, three CD4 memory, two CD8 naive and one CD8 memory.

Study-wide results and limits: There were few donors, and this limited the genetic and exposure-history diversity represented.

Replicate sorted-subset PCRs were loaded with around 0.2 ug DNA, 30,000 to 35,000 T cell genomes. TCRdb's table, derived via immunoSEQ multiplex PCR, lists solely in-frame clones and lacks some. The sample shows 1.6 million or so clones, about 98.5% of them seen only once. For this clone: Its antigen is unknown.

V was trimmed by 5 bases and J by 2 bases, leaving 9 bases between them. The germline V gene encodes CDR1 MDHEN and CDR2 SYDVKM. This CDR3 spans 13 amino acids. CD4+ cell separation produced CD45RA+ naive and CD45RA-negative memory subsets. The genes are TRBV28 and TRBJ2-5, with D perhaps matching TRBD1 (5 bases). This sequence originates from a man in his thirties or forties in good health. Sequencing used naive CD4+ T cells sorted from blood. Described subset: CD45RA+ positively selected. Here the CDR3 DNA reads TGTGCCAGCAGTCCCACAGGACAAGAGACCCAGTACTTC. Amino acid sequence: CASSPTGQETQYF. Variable domain in full (rest from reference TRBV28 and TRBJ2-5): DVKVTQSSRYLVKRTGEKVFLECVQDMDHENMFWYRQDPGLGLRLIYFSYDVKMKEKGDIPEGYSVSREKKERFSLILESASTNQTSMYLCASSPTGQETQYFGPGTRLLVL.